Reported below is one T cell receptor (beta chain). Its antigen is currently not known. Qualities for individual bases were not recorded, and no much larger clone is one base off. Receptor amplification or capture employed the immunoSEQ multiplex PCR assay. On the study's bioinformatics: A statistical classification framework was built for diagnosing cytomegalovirus status from the catalog of TCR beta chain sequences. TCRdb holds this immuneACCESS table with in-frame rearrangements only. Some clones are missing; in checked studies, unresolved V genes explain under half, and the rest has no known cause. The V and J calls and clone size were taken over from that table, and D and trimming were inferred from the DNA. This sample comprises around 250,000 clones, roughly 89% of them detected only once. Together, the top ten hold roughly 0.38% of the sample. This record belongs to a study of cytomegalovirus exposure and HLA in healthy donors (dated by TCRdb to about 2017). Study-level background: According to a later analysis, one platform produced both the 120 validation repertoires and the 720 or so repertoires of the first cohort. The study was designed to test whether signatures of past pathogen exposure could be identified by cataloging public T cell receptors. Along with the approximately 700-subject first cohort, a separate validation cohort of more than 90 different subjects was used. To predict cytomegalovirus infection status, the study combined high-throughput TCR immunosequencing, statistical association of individual TCRs with disease status, and machine learning.

V is shortened by 3 bases, J by 7 bases, and the region joining them spans 18 bases. CDR1 and CDR2, per the germline V gene, are SGHTA and FQGNSA. Taken from cysteine to phenylalanine, the CDR3 has 16 residues. The entry retains the CDR3 DNA only, 48 bases that are in frame from base 1. Broader findings and caveats from the paper: The study listed 150 to 200 TCR beta chains as associated with cytomegalovirus. All 110 or so repertoires were used to score co-occurrence in the validation cohort in a later analysis, because that analysis had no HLA typing for the cohort. The classifier was reported to diagnose cytomegalovirus status with high specificity and sensitivity in both the original cohort and the validation cohort. According to the authors, the approach could potentially be generalized to other disease states and immunological phenotypes. In vitro tests confirmed that a few of the cytomegalovirus-associated TCR beta chains recognize cytomegalovirus antigens. Most TCR sequences were observed very rarely across donors, whereas some public TCRs were present in many individuals. A later analysis found that TCRs clustered in the first cohort also tended to co-occur in the 110 or so validation repertoires, with roughly 95% of cluster scores above 0.

Separate from the roughly 650-subject first cohort, the validation cohort of roughly 130 subjects was the group to which the donors belonged. The receptor's source is a young woman in good health and CMV-seronegative. The sequenced sample was PBMCs. This chain joins TRBV7-2 to TRBJ1-4; D gene: possibly TRBD1, on 6 matching bases. CDR3 reads: CASSLGHQSAGEKLFF. The bases are TGTGCCAGCAGCTTGGGACACCAGAGCGCTGGTGAAAAACTGTTTTTT.